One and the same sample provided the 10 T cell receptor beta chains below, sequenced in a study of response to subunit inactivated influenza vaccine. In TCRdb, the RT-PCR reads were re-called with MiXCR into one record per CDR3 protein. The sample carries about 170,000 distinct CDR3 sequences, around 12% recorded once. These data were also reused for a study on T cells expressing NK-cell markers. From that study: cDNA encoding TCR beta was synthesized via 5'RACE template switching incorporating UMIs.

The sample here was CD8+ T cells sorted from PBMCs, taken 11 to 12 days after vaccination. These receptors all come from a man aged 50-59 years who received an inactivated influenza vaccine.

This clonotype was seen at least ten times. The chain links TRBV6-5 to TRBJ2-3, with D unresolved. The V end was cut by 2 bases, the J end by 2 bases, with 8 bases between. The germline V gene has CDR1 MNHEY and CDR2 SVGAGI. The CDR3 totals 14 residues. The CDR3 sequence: CASSYNPVTDTQYF. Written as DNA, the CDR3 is TGTGCCAGCAGTTACAATCCGGTCACAGATACGCAGTATTTT.

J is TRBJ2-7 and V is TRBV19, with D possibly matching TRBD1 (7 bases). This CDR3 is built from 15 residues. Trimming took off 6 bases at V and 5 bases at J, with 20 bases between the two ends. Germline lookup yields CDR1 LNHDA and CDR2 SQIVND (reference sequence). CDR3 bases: TGTGCCAGTAGCAGCGGACCTACAGGGGAGGACGAGCAGTACTTC. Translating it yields CASSSGPTGEDEQYF.

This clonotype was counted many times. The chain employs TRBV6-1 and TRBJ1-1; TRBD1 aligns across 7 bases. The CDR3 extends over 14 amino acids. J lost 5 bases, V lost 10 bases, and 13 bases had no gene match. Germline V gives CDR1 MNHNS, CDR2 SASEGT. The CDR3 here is CATEVNRGHTEAFF. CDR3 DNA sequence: TGTGCCACCGAGGTAAACAGGGGACATACTGAAGCTTTCTTT.

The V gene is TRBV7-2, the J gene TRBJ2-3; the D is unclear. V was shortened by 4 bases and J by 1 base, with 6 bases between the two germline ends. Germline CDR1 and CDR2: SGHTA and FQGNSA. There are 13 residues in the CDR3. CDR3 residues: CASSSWGTDTQYF. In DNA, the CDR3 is TGTGCCAGCAGCTCCTGGGGCACAGATACGCAGTATTTT.

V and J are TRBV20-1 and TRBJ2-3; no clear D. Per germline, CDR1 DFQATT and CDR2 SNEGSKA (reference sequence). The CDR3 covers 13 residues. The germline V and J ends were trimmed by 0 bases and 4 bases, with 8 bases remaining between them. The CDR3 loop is CSARDALSDTQYF. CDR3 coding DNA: TGCAGTGCTAGAGATGCCCTGTCAGATACGCAGTATTTT.

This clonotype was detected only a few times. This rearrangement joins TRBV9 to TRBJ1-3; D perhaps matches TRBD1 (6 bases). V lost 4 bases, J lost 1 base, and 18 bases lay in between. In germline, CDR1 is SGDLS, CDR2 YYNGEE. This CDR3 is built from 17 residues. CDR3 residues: CASSSGQGRGSGNTIYF. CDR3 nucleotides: TGTGCCAGCAGCTCCGGCCAGGGCAGGGGATCTGGAAACACCATATATTTT.

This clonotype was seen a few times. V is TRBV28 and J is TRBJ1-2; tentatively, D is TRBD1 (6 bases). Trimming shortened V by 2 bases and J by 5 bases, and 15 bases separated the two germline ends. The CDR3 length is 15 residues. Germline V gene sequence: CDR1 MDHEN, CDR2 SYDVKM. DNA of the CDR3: TGTGCCAGCAGTTTACGGGGTGAGGGGGGGTATGGCTACACCTTC. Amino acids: CASSLRGEGGYGYTF.

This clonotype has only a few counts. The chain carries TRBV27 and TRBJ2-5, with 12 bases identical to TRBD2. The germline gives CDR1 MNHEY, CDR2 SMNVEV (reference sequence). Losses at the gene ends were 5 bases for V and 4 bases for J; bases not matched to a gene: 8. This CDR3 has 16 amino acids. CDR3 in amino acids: CASSLLAGGPGETQYF. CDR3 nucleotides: TGTGCCAGCAGTCTACTAGCGGGAGGCCCTGGAGAGACCCAGTACTTC.

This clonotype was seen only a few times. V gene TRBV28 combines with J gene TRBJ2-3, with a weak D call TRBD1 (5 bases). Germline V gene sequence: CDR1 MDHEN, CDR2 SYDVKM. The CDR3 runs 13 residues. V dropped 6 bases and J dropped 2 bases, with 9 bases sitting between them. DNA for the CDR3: TGTGCCAGCAGCAGGGCCCTCACAGATACGCAGTATTTT. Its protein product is CASSRALTDTQYF.

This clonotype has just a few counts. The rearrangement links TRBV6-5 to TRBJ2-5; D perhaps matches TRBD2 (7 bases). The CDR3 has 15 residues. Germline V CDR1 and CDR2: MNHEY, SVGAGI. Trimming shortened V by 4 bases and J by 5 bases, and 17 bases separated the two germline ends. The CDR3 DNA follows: TGTGCCAGCAGTTCCATTGGGGGGGGCTATGAGACCCAGTACTTC. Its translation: CASSSIGGGYETQYF.